These 22 T cell receptor beta chains came from one sample sequenced in a study of OX40 agonist ivuxolimab in advanced cancers. Data came from immunoSEQ multiplex PCR; TCRdb stores just in-frame clones and leaves some out. This sample yields 45,000 to 65,000 clones, of which 75% to 85% are seen a single time; 2% to 3% belongs to the top ten. This specimen consisted of CD4+ or CD8+ T cells sorted from blood, obtained in a trial of the OX40 agonist ivuxolimab. These receptors were collected from an adult with an advanced solid tumor such as melanoma, head and neck, liver or kidney cancer.

A few counts support this clone. The chain recombines TRBV5-1 with TRBJ1-3; TRBD1 might be the D (5 bases). This CDR3 region has 16 residues. The V and J ends lost 4 bases and 0 bases respectively, with 14 bases between them. Germline-derived CDR1 and CDR2 are SGHRS and YFSETQ. This chain's CDR3 is CASSGTPDLSGNTIYF. The CDR3 DNA reads TGCGCCAGCAGCGGGACGCCTGATCTCTCTGGAAACACCATATATTTT. The variable domain in full, completed from reference TRBV5-1 and TRBJ1-3, reads KAGVTQTPRYLIKTRGQQVTLSCSPISGHRSVSWYQQTPGQGLQFLFEYFSETQRNKGNFPGRFSGRQFSNSRSEMNVSTLELGDSALYLCASSGTPDLSGNTIYFGEGSWLTVV.

V usage is TRBV4-3 and J usage is TRBJ2-3; TRBD2 agrees at 12 bases. Losses at the gene ends were 4 bases for V and 4 bases for J; bases not matched to a gene: 12. This CDR3 has 18 residues. The germline V gene encodes CDR1 LGHNA and CDR2 YSLEER. The CDR3 protein is CASSPRTATSGSADTQYF. CDR3 in DNA: TGCGCCAGCAGCCCCCGAACGGCGACTAGCGGGAGCGCAGATACGCAGTATTTT.

This chain joins TRBV5-4 and TRBJ1-1; possibly TRBD1 for D (6 bases). Trimming removed 1 base from V and 1 base from J, with 14 bases in between. The CDR3 length is 16 residues. CDR1 and CDR2 (germline): SGHNT, YYREEE (reference sequence). Here the CDR3 DNA reads TGTGCCAGCAGCTTGACGGCCGGGACACAGAACACTGAAGCTTTCTTT. It codes for CASSLTAGTQNTEAFF.

This clone was found once. The rearrangement links TRBV28 to TRBJ1-2, with a tentative D call TRBD1 (5 bases). V was cut by 6 bases and J by 0 bases, with 14 bases left in between. This CDR3 is built from 15 residues. CDR1 is MDHEN and CDR2 is SYDVKM in the germline V gene. This chain's CDR3 is CASSVGTVANYGYTF. CDR3 nucleotides: TGTGCCAGCAGCGTAGGGACCGTTGCTAACTATGGCTACACCTTC.

The rearrangement links TRBV7-6 to TRBJ1-3; TRBD2 agrees at 9 bases. The closer fit of TRBJ2-2 to the DNA end suggests the J call may be wrong. This CDR3 spans 16 amino acids. Looked up from germline, CDR1 is SGHVS and CDR2 is FNYEAQ. The CDR3 DNA sequence: TGTGCCAGCAGCTCCCGGACTAGCGAGAACACCGGGGAGCTGTTTTTT. This gives the protein CASSSRTSENTGELFF.

The chain is built from TRBV5-1 and TRBJ2-3; D is ambiguous. The V gene's germline CDR1 is SGHRS and CDR2 YFSETQ. There are 14 residues in the CDR3. V was cut by 4 bases and J by 5 bases, with 14 bases left in between. The CDR3 DNA sequence: TGCGCCAGCAGCACCTCCCAGGTTCAAGATACGCAGTATTTT. This gives the protein CASSTSQVQDTQYF.

The V gene is TRBV7-9, the J gene TRBJ2-5; possible D gene TRBD2, 6 bases. This CDR3 has 14 residues. CDR1 is SEHNR and CDR2 is FQNEAQ in the germline V gene (reference sequence). V was cut by 0 bases and J by 4 bases, with 9 bases left in between. Here the CDR3 reads CASSLAGGGETQYF. CDR3 DNA: TGTGCCAGCAGCTTAGCGGGGGGAGGAGAGACCCAGTACTTC.

The chain joins TRBV5-5 to TRBJ2-7; TRBD1 matches at 7 bases. This CDR3 contains 19 residues. Per the germline V gene, CDR1 is SGHKS and CDR2 is YYEKEE (reference sequence). The J segment lost 4 bases and the V segment lost 0 bases, leaving 19 bases of the junction unmatched. DNA for the CDR3: TGTGCCAGCAGCTTGGGGGACAGCATTCGGGGCCGAGTCCCTTACGAGCAGTACTTC. Its protein is CASSLGDSIRGRVPYEQYF.

The V gene is TRBV6-6, the J gene TRBJ1-4; weak D call: TRBD1 (5 bases). Between the trimmed V and J ends, which lost 7 bases and 8 bases, there was a span of 8 bases. The germline V gene encodes CDR1 MNHNY and CDR2 SVGAGI (reference sequence). This CDR3 spans 11 amino acids. The CDR3 DNA follows: TGTGCCAGCACCTGGGGCGAAAAACTGTTTTTT. This gives the protein CASTWGEKLFF.

The V call is TRBV4-1, the J call TRBJ2-6; 9 nucleotides align to TRBD2. V shed 0 bases and J 0 bases; nucleotides not matched to a gene: 9. The length of the CDR3 is 20 residues. From germline, CDR1 is MGHRA and CDR2 YSYEKL. The CDR3 reads CASSQEGRASGASGANVLTF. In DNA form, the CDR3 reads TGCGCCAGCAGCCAAGAAGGGAGGGCTAGCGGGGCCTCTGGGGCCAACGTCCTGACTTTC.

This chain joins TRBV29-1 and TRBJ2-2; D call uncertain. CDR3 length: 13 amino acids. Per germline, CDR1 SQVTM and CDR2 ANQGSEA. Trimming removed 2 bases from V and 1 base from J, with 5 bases in between. CDR3 bases: TGCAGCGTTGAAAGGGAGAACACCGGGGAGCTGTTTTTT. Its protein is CSVERENTGELFF.

The rearrangement uses TRBV6-5 and TRBJ2-7; TRBD2 matches 7 bases. In germline, CDR1 is MNHEY, CDR2 SVGAGI. CDR3 length equals 15 residues. V gave up 6 bases and J gave up 4 bases; unmatched junction bases: 12. In nucleotides, the CDR3 is TGTGCCAGCAGCCCAGCGGGGTGGAGGGGTTACGAGCAGTACTTC. Translation: CASSPAGWRGYEQYF.

This clone was observed a handful of times. The rearrangement links TRBV19 to TRBJ1-4; 7 bases agree with TRBD1. Germline-derived CDR1 and CDR2 are LNHDA and SQIVND (reference sequence). J gave up 8 bases and V 6 bases, and 6 bases lay outside the gene matches. This CDR3 has 13 amino acids. In DNA, the CDR3 is TGTGCCAGTAGGACAGGGCTCGGCGAAAAACTGTTTTTT. This sequence encodes CASRTGLGEKLFF.

The chain joins TRBV7-8 to TRBJ1-2, with D maybe TRBD1 (5 bases). V lost 2 bases and J lost 4, with 11 bases in between. The CDR3 totals 14 residues. The germline gives CDR1 SGHVS, CDR2 FQNEAQ. CDR3 protein: CASSLRGRGYGYTF. Written as DNA, the CDR3 is TGTGCCAGCAGCTTAAGGGGACGCGGCTATGGCTACACCTTC.

This clone was counted between two and nine times. V is TRBV10-3 and J is TRBJ1-2; no firm D call. The CDR3 extends over 12 amino acids. V was shortened by 2 bases and J by 2 bases, with 3 bases between the two germline ends. Germline V gene sequence: CDR1 ENHRY, CDR2 SYGVKD. Here the CDR3 DNA reads TGTGCCATCAGTGAGGGAAACTATGGCTACACCTTC. Protein: CAISEGNYGYTF.

This clone was counted only a few times. The genes are TRBV5-4 and TRBJ2-7, with 7 nucleotides matching TRBD1. V shed 2 bases, J shed 6 bases, and the junction held 5 bases outside the gene matches. Looked up from germline, CDR1 is SGHNT and CDR2 is YYREEE (reference sequence). The CDR3 spans 13 residues. The CDR3 here is CASSFLGQAEQYF. The CDR3 DNA reads as TGTGCCAGCAGCTTTCTCGGACAGGCCGAGCAGTACTTC.

The chain is built from TRBV19 and TRBJ2-2; no reliable D call. V was trimmed by 0 bases and J by 0 bases, leaving 8 bases between them. In germline, CDR1 is LNHDA, CDR2 SQIVND (reference sequence). CDR3 length equals 16 residues. The CDR3 protein is CASSIEARANTGELFF. The CDR3 DNA follows: TGTGCCAGTAGTATAGAGGCCCGAGCGAACACCGGGGAGCTGTTTTTT.

The chain joins TRBV7-2 to TRBJ2-2, with D possibly TRBD1 on 5 matching bases. Germline CDR1 SGHTA, CDR2 FQGNSA. The V end lost 4 bases, the J end lost 5 bases, and 8 bases lay between the germline ends. This CDR3 has 13 amino acids. Here the CDR3 reads CASSSRQTGELFF. The CDR3 bases are TGTGCCAGCAGCTCTAGACAGACCGGGGAGCTGTTTTTT.

The J gene is TRBJ1-1, the V gene TRBV6-4; D is ambiguous. CDR3 length equals 13 residues. Germline V gene data show CDR1 as MRHNA and CDR2 as SNTAGT. V was cut by 2 bases and J by 0 bases, with 4 bases left in between. CDR3 in amino acids: CASSDEVNTEAFF. CDR3 nucleotides: TGTGCCAGCAGTGACGAGGTGAACACTGAAGCTTTCTTT.

This chain joins TRBV15 and TRBJ1-2; 7 bases are a match to TRBD1. There are 14 residues in the CDR3. Germline values: CDR1 LNHNV, CDR2 YYDKDF (reference sequence). V lost 2 bases to trimming and J lost 7 bases; unmatched junction nucleotides: 7. The CDR3 DNA reads TGTGCCACCAGCAGAACGAGACAGGGTGCTGGCTACACCTTC. Protein sequence: CATSRTRQGAGYTF.

The chain employs TRBV14 and TRBJ1-5; TRBD1 is a possible D gene (5 bases). This CDR3 is built from 13 residues. CDR1 SGHDN and CDR2 FVKESK come from the germline V gene. Trimming removed 5 bases at V and 2 bases at J, with 7 bases between. As DNA, the CDR3 is TGTGCCAGCAGCAAAGGGGGCAATCAGCCCCAGCATTTT. This sequence encodes CASSKGGNQPQHF.

V and J are TRBV18 and TRBJ2-1; D is possibly TRBD1 (5 bases). Trimming left V 3 bases short and J 8 bases short, with 11 bases between. The V gene's germline CDR1 is KGHSH and CDR2 LQKENI. The CDR3 runs 13 residues. CDR3 nucleotide sequence: TGTGCCAGCTCACCTGGGGCACGGGATGAGCAGTTCTTC. Amino acids: CASSPGARDEQFF.